Below, one T cell receptor (beta chain) is given with its context. J gave up 6 bases and V 4 bases, and 9 bases lay outside the gene matches. The germline CDR1 and CDR2 sequences are SGHDT and YYEEEE. This CDR3 region has 15 residues. This sample is drawn from a study of blood T cell repertoires in COVID-19. Across the study: In each case, the material was cDNA or gDNA derived from T cells, B-cell-depleted T cells, or PBMCs.

Method: immunoSEQ multiplex PCR; TCRdb's copy keeps in-frame clones and lacks some. The data hold 350,000 to 500,000 clones, with about 87% observed a single time. The rearrangement links TRBV5-6 to TRBJ2-7; 11 bases align to TRBD1. The sequencing sample was made of peripheral blood. This TCR came from a man aged 18 to 35 with COVID-19, enrolled during active disease. CDR3 DNA sequence: TGTGCCAGCAGCCTAGGGACAGGGGGAGTAAGCGAGCAGTACTTC. It yields the protein CASSLGTGGVSEQYF.